This TCR beta chain appears in the sequencing data of a study of cytomegalovirus exposure and HLA in healthy donors. Study conclusions and caveats: Within the roughly 120 validation repertoires, first-cohort TCR clusters tended to co-occur, according to a later analysis. High specificity and sensitivity for cytomegalovirus status were reported for the classifier.

This CDR3 comprises 15 residues. The germline V and J ends were trimmed by 0 bases and 2 bases, with 11 bases remaining between them. The germline CDR1 and CDR2 sequences are SGHRS and YFSETQ. Notes on this clone: The antigen is undetermined.

Clones were read by immunoSEQ multiplex PCR, and TCRdb kept only the in-frame ones, dropping some. The sample consists of about 220,000 clones, around nine tenths of them appearing once. The chain uses TRBV5-1 and TRBJ1-1, with a tentative D call TRBD1 (5 bases). Material: PBMCs. This receptor was taken from a woman younger than 35 in good health and CMV-seronegative. The CDR3 is CASSLGQQVNTEAFF. In nucleotides, the CDR3 is TGCGCCAGCAGCTTGGGACAGCAAGTAAACACTGAAGCTTTCTTT.